These 17 T cell receptor beta chains share one sample of origin, sequenced in a study of blood T cells in healthy people across ages. Using a J-beta primer mix together with a sample-barcoded 5' primer, a second PCR was run for about 7 to 12 cycles. TCRdb independently ran MiXCR on the 5' RACE reads; one entry per CDR3 protein. This table has 800,000 or so distinct CDR3 sequences, 46% appearing once. The sample comprised blood. The receptors here all came from a man older than 75 in good health.

The CDR3 loop is CASSETGIRETQYF. Here the CDR3 DNA reads TGTGCCAGCAGCGAGACAGGGATTAGAGAGACCCAGTACTTC. This chain joins TRBV12-3 or TRBV12-4 and TRBJ2-5, with TRBD1 identical over 7 bases. V lost 6 bases, J lost 4 bases, and 8 bases stayed unmatched. This CDR3 contains 14 residues.

The chain joins TRBV7-2 to TRBJ2-7; 9 nucleotides agree with TRBD1. The germline CDR1 and CDR2 sequences are SGHTA and FQGNSA. This CDR3 has 13 residues. V gave up 7 bases and J gave up 4 bases; unmatched junction bases: 5. CDR3 protein: CASNEGQGYEQYF. The CDR3 DNA reads TGTGCCAGCAACGAGGGACAGGGATACGAGCAGTACTTC.

CDR3 amino acids: CASIYTAGPDTQYF. CDR3 coding DNA: TGTGCCAGCATCTACACGGCGGGGCCAGATACGCAGTATTTT. The chain joins TRBV27 to TRBJ2-3; D is possibly TRBD2 (6 bases). CDR3 size: 14 residues. Germline assignment: CDR1 MNHEY and CDR2 SMNVEV (reference sequence). Trimming pared 7 bases from V and 4 bases from J, leaving 15 bases between.

The CDR3 region is CASTTGTYEQYF. CDR3 nucleotide sequence: TGTGCCAGCACCACAGGGACCTACGAGCAGTACTTC. The chain uses TRBV6-1 and TRBJ2-7, with D tentatively TRBD1 (6 bases). The V and J ends lost 7 bases and 2 bases respectively, with 9 bases between them. The CDR3 has 12 amino acids. CDR1 is MNHNS and CDR2 is SASEGT in the germline V gene.

This clonotype was found many times. This rearrangement joins TRBV7-3 to TRBJ2-3; 8 nucleotides line up with TRBD1. This CDR3 contains 15 residues. Trimming removed 2 bases from V and 4 bases from J; junction bases left unmatched: 5. The V gene's germline CDR1 is SGHTA and CDR2 FQGTGA. CDR3 protein: CASSLGAGGADTQYF. The CDR3 coding sequence is TGTGCCAGCAGCTTAGGGGCAGGGGGCGCAGATACGCAGTATTTT.

This clonotype was counted only a few times. V gene TRBV18 combines with J gene TRBJ2-7, with 9 bases that match TRBD1. The CDR3 has 15 amino acids. Germline loops: CDR1 KGHSH, CDR2 LQKENI. The V segment lost 6 bases and the J segment 3 bases; nucleotides outside the gene matches: 9. The CDR3 DNA reads as TGTGCCAGCTCGTCCCGGGACAGGGACTACTACGAGCAGTACTTC. Protein sequence: CASSSRDRDYYEQYF.

The rearrangement joins TRBV6-2 or TRBV6-3 to TRBJ2-7; the match to TRBD2 covers 9 bases. The ends lost 8 bases at V and 6 bases at J; junction bases unmatched: 8. CDR3 length: 13 amino acids. The germline CDR1 and CDR2 sequences are MNHEY and SVGEGT. The DNA for the CDR3 is TGTGCCAGCGGTAGAGCGGGAGGACGCGAGCAGTACTTC. This translates into CASGRAGGREQYF.

This clonotype was seen ten or more times. As DNA, the CDR3 is TGCGCCAGCAGCGGGCAGGGTGCCGGGGAGCTGTTTTTT. This translates into CASSGQGAGELFF. V and J are TRBV5-1 and TRBJ2-2; a possible D gene is TRBD1 (5 bases). CDR3 length: 13 residues. V was trimmed by 4 bases and J by 6 bases, leaving 10 bases between them. The germline CDR1 and CDR2 sequences are SGHRS and YFSETQ.

V usage is TRBV30 and J usage is TRBJ1-2; D is unclear. Looked up from germline, CDR1 is GTSNPN and CDR2 is SVGIG (reference sequence). CDR3 length: 11 residues. Trimming removed 0 bases from V and 8 bases from J, with 7 bases in between. CDR3 DNA sequence: TGTGCCTGGAGTGTAGCCTGGGGCTACACCTTC. It codes for CAWSVAWGYTF.

This clonotype was recorded a few times. The rearrangement joins TRBV3-1 to TRBJ2-7; maybe TRBD2 (6 bases). Germline CDR1 is LGHDT and CDR2 is YNNKEL (reference sequence). The CDR3 contains 14 residues. V was clipped by 3 bases and J by 3 bases, with 12 bases between them. The DNA of the CDR3 is TGTGCCAGCAGCCAGAGGACTACGAGCTACGAGCAGTACTTC. It is translated as CASSQRTTSYEQYF.

The table lists this clonotype with a few counts. The chain employs TRBV15 and TRBJ2-7; D is possibly TRBD1 (6 bases). The V gene lost 3 bases and the J gene lost 10 bases, with 22 bases spanning the gap. Per germline, CDR1 LNHNV and CDR2 YYDKDF (reference sequence). The CDR3 length is 15 residues. The CDR3 sequence: CATSRGAWGYNEQYF. As DNA, the CDR3 is TGTGCCACCAGCAGGGGGGCTTGGGGTTACAATGAACAGTACTTC.

This chain links TRBV7-9 with TRBJ1-2; D is unclear. With 0 bases removed from V and 4 bases from J, the gap between germline ends came to 15 bases. Germline V gene data show CDR1 as SEHNR and CDR2 as FQNEAQ (reference sequence). The CDR3 covers 16 residues. DNA for the CDR3: TGTGCCAGCAGCTTAGCGTTGACTCCCGGGAGCTATGGCTACACCTTC. The encoded protein is CASSLALTPGSYGYTF.

The genes are TRBV24-1 and TRBJ2-1; TRBD2 aligns across 7 bases. The V gene's germline CDR1 is KGHDR and CDR2 SFDVKD. The CDR3 totals 15 residues. The V segment lost 9 bases and the J segment 2 bases; nucleotides outside the gene matches: 9. Written as DNA, the CDR3 is TGTGCCACCGCCGGGGGGTCTCTTACCTACAATGAGCAGTTCTTC. Its translation: CATAGGSLTYNEQFF.

As DNA, the CDR3 is TGCGCCAGCAGCCAGGGGGACAGGGTTCAAGAGACCCAGTACTTC. Protein: CASSQGDRVQETQYF. The V and J genes are TRBV4-3 and TRBJ2-5; 9 nucleotides match TRBD1. There are 15 residues in the CDR3. Germline V gene data show CDR1 as LGHNA and CDR2 as YSLEER. V gave up 3 bases and J gave up 2 bases; unmatched junction bases: 4.

This clonotype was picked up a small number of times. The rearrangement links TRBV5-1 to TRBJ2-7, with 12 positions matching TRBD2. CDR3 size: 16 residues. V lost 2 bases to trimming and J lost 5 bases; unmatched junction nucleotides: 8. Germline assignment: CDR1 SGHRS and CDR2 YFSETQ. DNA of the CDR3: TGCGCCAGCAGCTTTGATCTAGCGGGAGGGTTCCACGAGCAGTACTTC. Translated, it gives CASSFDLAGGFHEQYF.

The rearrangement uses TRBV7-8 and TRBJ2-7; 11 positions match TRBD1. The CDR3 has 14 residues. Germline V gene data show CDR1 as SGHVS and CDR2 as FQNEAQ. V lost 3 bases and J lost 7; bases outside the gene matches: 5. The CDR3 DNA follows: TGTGCCAGCAGCTTTGGGACAGGGGGATTGGAGCAGTACTTC. Encoded protein: CASSFGTGGLEQYF.

This chain connects TRBV28 to TRBJ2-1; 8 bases line up with TRBD1. CDR3 length: 15 residues. Unmatched junction bases numbered 5, after V lost 3 bases and J lost 4 bases. CDR1 is MDHEN and CDR2 is SYDVKM in the germline V gene. The chain's CDR3 is CASSFIRDRYNEQFF. In DNA, the CDR3 is TGTGCCAGCAGTTTCATCCGGGACAGGTACAATGAGCAGTTCTTC. Looking up the rest from reference TRBV28 and TRBJ2-1 gives the full variable domain: DVKVTQSSRYLVKRTGEKVFLECVQDMDHENMFWYRQDPGLGLRLIYFSYDVKMKEKGDIPEGYSVSREKKERFSLILESASTNQTSMYLCASSFIRDRYNEQFFGPGTRLTVL.